This section outlines one T cell receptor (beta chain) sequence together with its context. Using immunoSEQ multiplex PCR, the repertoire was profiled, and TCRdb retains in-frame clones only, with some absent. Counted here are some 45,000 clones, 80% occurring once; the ten biggest clones make up 16%. This entry belongs to a study of PD-L1 blockade in urothelial cancer. The CDR3 totals 14 residues. Germline V CDR1 and CDR2: GTSNPN, SVGIG (reference sequence). With 2 bases removed from V and 2 bases from J, the gap between germline ends came to 13 bases. The time point is: pretreatment peripheral blood. Peripheral blood mononuclear cells were collected from every patient before and during treatment, yielding between 1 and 8 samples per patient.

The specimen comprised PBMCs, sampled around atezolizumab (anti-PD-L1) treatment. This TCR derives from a man aged 60-69 years with urothelial cancer. This rearrangement joins TRBV30 to TRBJ2-7, with TRBD2 as a possible D gene (6 bases). CDR3 loop: CAWSPDYLTYEQYF. The DNA for the CDR3 is TGTGCCTGGAGTCCGGACTACCTAACCTACGAGCAGTACTTC.